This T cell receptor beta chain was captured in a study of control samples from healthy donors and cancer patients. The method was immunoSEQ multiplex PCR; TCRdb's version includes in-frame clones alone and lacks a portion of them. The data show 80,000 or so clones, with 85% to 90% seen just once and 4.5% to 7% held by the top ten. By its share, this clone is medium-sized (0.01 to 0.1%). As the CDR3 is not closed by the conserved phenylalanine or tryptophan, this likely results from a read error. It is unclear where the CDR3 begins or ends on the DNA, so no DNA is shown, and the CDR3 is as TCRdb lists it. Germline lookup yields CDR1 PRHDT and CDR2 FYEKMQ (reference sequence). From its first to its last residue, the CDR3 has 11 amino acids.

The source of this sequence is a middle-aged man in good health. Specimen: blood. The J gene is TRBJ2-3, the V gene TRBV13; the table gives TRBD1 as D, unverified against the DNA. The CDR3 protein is CASSLAGQVQC.